Shown below are 9 T cell receptor beta chains from a single sample sequenced in a study of T cell repertoires in cytomegalovirus infection. The antigens these receptors bind are not known. TCRdb processed the reads anew with MiXCR; each CDR3 protein has one entry. The table shows under 300,000 distinct CDR3 sequences, with around 20% occurring only once. The source was cultured PBMCs, collected from culture after CMV antigen stimulation. These receptors originate from a human donor in good health (CMV status not recorded). Some clones in this sample may be carry-over from other donors' samples.

This clonotype was detected only a few times. The chain has TRBV6-5 and TRBJ2-3, with TRBD2 matching over 7 bases. This CDR3 contains 14 residues. Losses at the gene ends were 6 bases for V and 4 bases for J; bases not matched to a gene: 7. CDR1 is MNHEY and CDR2 is SVGAGI in the germline V gene. The CDR3, as DNA: TGTGCCAGCAGGTCTGGCGGGAGATCAGATACGCAGTATTTT. Translation gives CASRSGGRSDTQYF.

A few counts support this clonotype. The CDR3 reads CSARAGGNQPQHF. In DNA form, the CDR3 reads TGCAGTGCTAGAGCGGGCGGTAATCAGCCCCAGCATTTT. This rearrangement joins TRBV20-1 to TRBJ1-5; D call uncertain. The CDR3 length is 13 residues. The V and J ends lost 1 base and 4 bases respectively, with 8 bases between them. The germline V gene encodes CDR1 DFQATT and CDR2 SNEGSKA (reference sequence).

The J gene is TRBJ1-2, the V gene TRBV28, with D possibly TRBD1 on 5 matching bases. V was shortened by 1 base and J by 3 bases, with 12 bases between the two germline ends. Germline values: CDR1 MDHEN, CDR2 SYDVKM. The CDR3 spans 15 residues. The CDR3 DNA follows: TGTGCCAGCAGTTTATCGGGGCAGCCCTACTATGGCTACACCTTC. This gives the protein CASSLSGQPYYGYTF.

The chain links TRBV27 to TRBJ2-7, with D possibly matching TRBD1 (6 bases). Germline V gene sequence: CDR1 MNHEY, CDR2 SMNVEV (reference sequence). There are 14 residues in the CDR3. V was trimmed by 0 bases and J by 5 bases, leaving 11 bases between them. The CDR3 DNA sequence: TGTGCCAGCAGTTTATCGGGACATGGGGACGAGCAGTACTTC. As protein: CASSLSGHGDEQYF.

This clonotype was counted at least ten times. The genes are TRBV28 and TRBJ1-6; 8 bases are shared with TRBD1. This CDR3 contains 12 residues. J gave up 13 bases and V 6 bases, and 5 bases lay outside the gene matches. Germline V gene lookup returns CDR1 MDHEN and CDR2 SYDVKM. CDR3 protein: CASSTGGGPLHF. CDR3 DNA sequence: TGTGCCAGCAGCACAGGGGGTGGTCCCCTCCACTTT.

This clonotype was seen many times. The rearrangement uses TRBV7-2 and TRBJ2-7; D unresolved. The germline V gene has CDR1 SGHTA and CDR2 FQGNSA. The V gene lost 5 bases and the J gene lost 2 bases, with 13 bases spanning the gap. The length of the CDR3 is 14 residues. The CDR3 protein is CASSPWAGTYEQYF. Here the CDR3 DNA reads TGTGCCAGCAGCCCCTGGGCAGGCACCTACGAGCAGTACTTC.

This clonotype appeared a few times. V is TRBV7-2 and J is TRBJ2-3; TRBD2 agrees at 14 bases. The V and J ends lost 3 bases and 5 bases, in that order; junction bases with no gene match: 7. The CDR3 contains 17 residues. Germline-derived CDR1 and CDR2 are SGHTA and FQGNSA. The CDR3, as DNA: TGTGCCAGCAGCTTTCCGGGACTAGCGGGAGTAGGAGATACGCAGTATTTT. It is translated as CASSFPGLAGVGDTQYF. The full variable domain, in which reference TRBV7-2 and TRBJ2-3 provide the parts outside the CDR3, is GAGVSQSPSNKVTEKGKDVELRCDPISGHTALYWYRQSLGQGLEFLIYFQGNSAPDKSGLPSDRFSAERTGGSVSTLTIQRTQQEDSAVYLCASSFPGLAGVGDTQYFGPGTRLTVL.

There are a few counts of this clonotype. V and J are TRBV2 and TRBJ1-2; tentative D call: TRBD1 (6 bases). From germline, CDR1 is SNHLY and CDR2 FYNNEI. The CDR3 covers 11 residues. V shed 5 bases and J shed 8 bases, with 9 bases lying between them. In DNA form, the CDR3 reads TGTGCCAGCAGTACAGGGAACGGCTACACCTTC. The encoded protein is CASSTGNGYTF.

This clonotype was counted between two and nine times. J is TRBJ1-1 and V is TRBV7-2; TRBD1 aligns across 7 bases. The CDR3 is made up of 14 amino acids. Germline CDR1 SGHTA, CDR2 FQGNSA. After removal of 1 base from V and 4 bases from J, the junction contained 3 bases not matched to a gene. The CDR3 DNA reads TGTGCCAGCAGCTTAGGGGGGACAGCCACTGAAGCTTTCTTT. Protein product: CASSLGGTATEAFF.